A selection of T cell receptor beta chains follows, all from one sample in a study of shared clonotypes between healthy human individuals. Produced via immunoSEQ multiplex PCR; TCRdb's table is partial and in-frame only. The sample contains about 1 million clones, approximately 76% of which appear only once. Source material: memory CD4+ T cells sorted from blood. The receptors here all came from a man aged 18 to 29 in good health. The CDR3 runs from the conserved cysteine through the conserved F or W. A D gene is named only where the DNA matches it firmly. Clone size is not always given. Where it is, it says once, few, many or a class for expanded clones.

TRBJ2-7 . TRBV11-2 TRBD1 TGTGCCAGCCTATCGGACAGGAGCTCCTACGAGCAGTACTTC CASLSDRSSYEQYF
TRBJ2-2 . TRBV2 TRBD2 TGTGCCAGCACGCGGGGGACCGGGGAGCTGTTTTTT CASTRGTGELFF
TRBJ2-1 . TRBV28 . TGTGCCAGCAGCCCCTCGCATGAGCAGTTCTTC CASSPSHEQFF
TRBJ2-2 . TRBV7-3 . TGTGCCAGCAGCACCGAGACGAACACCGGGGAGCTGTTTTTT CASSTETNTGELFF
TRBJ1-5 . TRBV18 . TGTGCCAGCTCAGCAAACACAGGTTCCGATCAGCCCCAGCATTTT CASSANTGSDQPQHF
TRBJ1-4 . TRBV10-3 . TGTGCCATCAGTCAGGAGGGGACTAATGAAAAACTGTTTTTT CAISQEGTNEKLFF
TRBJ2-7 . TRBV11-2 TRBD1 TGTGCCAGCAGCCCAGGGGAGACAGGGGAACACTTC CASSPGETGEHF
TRBJ2-3 . TRBV27 TRBD2 TGTGCCAGCAAGCGACTAGCGGGGGGGCCGGGCACAGATACGCAGTATTTT CASKRLAGGPGTDTQYF
TRBJ1-3 few TRBV5-6 TRBD1 TGTGCCAGCAGCTCCGCCCGGGACAGGTCCCGCTCTGGAAACACCATATATTTT CASSSARDRSRSGNTIYF
TRBJ2-7 . TRBV2 . TGTGCCAGCAGTGACGAAGGGACGGTTAGCTCCTACGAGCAGTACTTC CASSDEGTVSSYEQYF
TRBJ2-1 . TRBV6-5 TRBD2 TGTGCCAGCACCAGCGGGAGGACTCTCAATGAGCAGTTCTTC CASTSGRTLNEQFF
TRBJ2-1 . TRBV28 TRBD1 TGTGCCAGCAGTCTGAGGGTTTGGACAGGCACGAATGAGCAGTTCTTC CASSLRVWTGTNEQFF
TRBJ1-1 many TRBV18 TRBD1 TGTGCCAGCTCACCAGTGGGACAGGGGGCCCCTGAAGCTTTCTTT CASSPVGQGAPEAFF
TRBJ1-2 . TRBV4-1 TRBD1 TGCGCCAGCAGCCCAGGGGGGCACTATGGCTACACCTTC CASSPGGHYGYTF
TRBJ2-5 once TRBV7-9 TRBD2 TGTGCCAGCAGCCGGACTAGCGGGGGGGCATGGTACTTC CASSRTSGGAWYF
TRBJ2-6 . TRBV7-2 TRBD1 TGTGCCAGCAGCTTAGACAGGGGCTCTGGGGCCAACGTCCTGACTTTC CASSLDRGSGANVLTF
TRBJ1-1 few TRBV6-1 TRBD1 TGTGCCAGCAGCTGGACAGGGATGAACACTGAAGCTTTCTTT CASSWTGMNTEAFF
TRBJ2-6 . TRBV19 . TGTGCCAGTAAGAACTCTGGGGCCAACGTCCTGACTTTC CASKNSGANVLTF
TRBJ2-5 once TRBV11-2 . TGTGCCAGCAGCTTAGGCATATCGGAGACCCAGTACTTC CASSLGISETQYF
TRBJ2-5 few TRBV5-1 TRBD1 TGCGCCAGCAGCTTGGGGCAGGGGGCCCTAAGTCGAGAGACCCAGTACTTC CASSLGQGALSRETQYF
TRBJ1-1 once TRBV6-5 . TGTGCCAGCAGTTCCTCGCAGAAGAACACTGAAGCTTTCTTT CASSSSQKNTEAFF
TRBJ2-7 . TRBV6-5 . TGTGCCAGCAGTTACGAACTACCCTACGAGCAGTACTTC CASSYELPYEQYF
TRBJ1-5 . TRBV19 . TGTGCCAGTAGTCATAGACATCCCGGCGGCAATCAGCCCCAGCATTTT CASSHRHPGGNQPQHF
TRBJ2-1 . TRBV10-2 TRBD2 TGCGCCAGCAGCGAGGGGACTAGCGGGAGCCGAGAGCAGTTCTTC CASSEGTSGSREQFF
TRBJ2-2 few TRBV15 TRBD2 TGTGCCACCAGCAAGGGACTAGCGGGAAAAACCGGGGAGCTGTTTTTT CATSKGLAGKTGELFF
TRBJ1-4 once TRBV5-1 . TGCGCCAGCAGCTCGGGACAACCCAATGAAAAACTGTTTTTT CASSSGQPNEKLFF
TRBJ2-1 . TRBV7-8 TRBD2 TGTGCCAGCAGCTCCGGACTAGATCGCGAGCAGTTCTTC CASSSGLDREQFF
TRBJ1-2 . TRBV5-5 . TGTGCCAGCAGCTTGATACAGGCCCAGGGCGGCTACACCTTC CASSLIQAQGGYTF
TRBJ1-1 . TRBV11-2 . TGTGCCAGCAGCTCCGATTATTATTCGCCCTTGAACACTGAAGCTTTCTTT CASSSDYYSPLNTEAFF
TRBJ2-7 . TRBV4-3 . TGCGCCAGCAGCCAAGCCACGGGCTGGGACTACGAGCAGTACTTC CASSQATGWDYEQYF
TRBJ2-7 . TRBV5-6 . TGTGCCAGCAGCTTGGATCCGGGGGGCGGGTCCTACGAGCAGTACTTC CASSLDPGGGSYEQYF
TRBJ1-1 once TRBV10-3 . TGTGCCATCAAGAGACAGTTGGTTTCGAACACTGAAGCTTTCTTT CAIKRQLVSNTEAFF
TRBJ2-7 . TRBV7-5 . TGTGCCAGAAGCCCCCTTCCCCGGGACAGGCAATACGAGCAGTACTTC CARSPLPRDRQYEQYF
TRBJ2-1 . TRBV2 . TGTGCCAGCAGTGAAAGACGGTTGATCTACAATGAGCAGTTCTTC CASSERRLIYNEQFF
TRBJ2-7 . TRBV7-9 TRBD1 TGTGCCAGCAGCCATCTTACAGGGGTCGGGTACGAGCAGTACTTC CASSHLTGVGYEQYF
TRBJ1-3 . TRBV10-3 . TGTGCCATCAGTGACGGGGGAATGATCTCTGGAAACACCATATATTTT CAISDGGMISGNTIYF
TRBJ2-5 few TRBV5-1 . TGCGCCAGCAGCTTGGGAGCAGGGGCAGAGACCCAGTACTTC CASSLGAGAETQYF
TRBJ2-3 . TRBV29-1 . TGCAGCGTTGACGGCGTCACAGATACGCAGTATTTT CSVDGVTDTQYF
TRBJ2-6 . TRBV5-1 . TGCGCCAGCAGCTTGTATGGGGACTCTGGGGCCAACGTCCTGACTTTC CASSLYGDSGANVLTF
TRBJ1-2 . TRBV7-9 . TGTGCCAGCAGCTTAGCCGGTAGTAATGGCTACACCTTC CASSLAGSNGYTF
TRBJ2-1 . TRBV7-2 . TGTGCCAGCAGCTTATCGGCAGGGGTCAATGAGCAGTTCTTC CASSLSAGVNEQFF
TRBJ2-7 . TRBV18 . TGTGCCAGCTCACCAGGTGGGGTCTCCTACGAGCAGTACTTC CASSPGGVSYEQYF
TRBJ2-1 . TRBV5-1 . TGCGCCAGCAGCCTCCGGACTAACAACAATGAGCAGTTCTTC CASSLRTNNNEQFF
TRBJ2-7 few TRBV23-1 . TGCGCCAGCCGGGAACACTCCTACGAGCAGTACTTC CASREHSYEQYF
TRBJ1-5 . TRBV7-8 . TGTGCCAGCAGCTTACGAGGCACGGGGGCAGTCAATCAGCCCCAGCATTTT CASSLRGTGAVNQPQHF
TRBJ2-7 . TRBV30 TRBD1 TGTGCCTGGAGTACCGGACAGGGGGTGGCCGAGCAGTACTTC CAWSTGQGVAEQYF
TRBJ1-6 . TRBV28 . TGTGCCAGCAGTCCGTTTGAGGGGGATAATTCACCCCTCCACTTT CASSPFEGDNSPLHF
TRBJ2-2 . TRBV4-1 . TGCGCCAGCAGCCAAGTGGGGGGAGGCCCGAACACCGGGGAGCTGTTTTTT CASSQVGGGPNTGELFF
TRBJ1-5 . TRBV28 . TGTGCCAGCAGTTTATCCGGATATAGCAATCAGCCCCAGCATTTT CASSLSGYSNQPQHF
TRBJ2-3 . TRBV5-1 . TGCGCCAGCAGCTTTGAGGGCCACACAGATACGCAGTATTTT CASSFEGHTDTQYF
TRBJ2-5 . TRBV5-1 . TGCGCCAGCAGCTTGTCAGGCCCCACTCAGGGAGAGACCCAGTACTTC CASSLSGPTQGETQYF
TRBJ2-7 . TRBV5-6 . TGTGCCAGCAGCGGACTATTGGGCTACGAGCAGTACTTC CASSGLLGYEQYF
TRBJ1-6 few TRBV10-1 . TGCGCCAGCAGCGTAGGGAATTCACCCCTCCACTTT CASSVGNSPLHF
TRBJ1-1 . TRBV19 . TGTGCCAGTAAAGAGCTCCGCGGCACTGAAGCTTTCTTT CASKELRGTEAFF
TRBJ1-1 . TRBV20-1 . TGCAGTGCAGCGGAGAACACTGAAGCTTTCTTT CSAAENTEAFF
TRBJ1-3 . TRBV4-3 . TGCGCCAGCAGCCAAGATTTGGGGAGCCGGAACACCATATATTTT CASSQDLGSRNTIYF
TRBJ2-7 . TRBV6-6 . TGTGCCAGCAGAGACCCCGGTATTTCCTACGAGCAGTACTTC CASRDPGISYEQYF
TRBJ1-2 . TRBV18 . TGTGCCAGCGCCCCGGGACCCCAAAGAGGCTACACCTTC CASAPGPQRGYTF
TRBJ2-1 . TRBV7-9 TRBD2 TGTGCCAGCAGCTTAGGGCGGACTAGCTTCAATGAGCAGTTCTTC CASSLGRTSFNEQFF